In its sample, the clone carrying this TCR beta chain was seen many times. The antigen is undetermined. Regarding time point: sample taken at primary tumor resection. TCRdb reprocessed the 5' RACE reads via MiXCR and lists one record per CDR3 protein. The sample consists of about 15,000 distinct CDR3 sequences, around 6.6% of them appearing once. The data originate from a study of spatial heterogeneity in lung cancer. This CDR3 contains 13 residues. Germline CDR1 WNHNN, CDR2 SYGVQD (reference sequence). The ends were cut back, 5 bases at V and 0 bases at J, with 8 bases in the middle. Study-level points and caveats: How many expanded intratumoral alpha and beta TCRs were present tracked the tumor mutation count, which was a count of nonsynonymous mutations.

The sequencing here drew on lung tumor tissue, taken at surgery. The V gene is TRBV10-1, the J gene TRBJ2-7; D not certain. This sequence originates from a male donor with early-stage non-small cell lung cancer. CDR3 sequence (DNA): TGCGCCAGCAGTCCCAGGACCTCCTACGAGCAGTACTTC. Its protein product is CASSPRTSYEQYF.